The 26 T cell receptor beta chains below all came from one sample that was sequenced in a study of blood T cell repertoires in COVID-19. Repertoires were generated with immunoSEQ multiplex PCR, while TCRdb's copy carries only in-frame clones and drops some. The sample shows about 360,000 clones, around 90% of them seen only once. Source material: peripheral blood. The receptor source for this set is a human donor in a cohort sampled during active COVID-19.

J is TRBJ1-2 and V is TRBV24-1; no definite D call. The V end was cut by 0 bases, the J end by 1 base, with 5 bases between. The CDR3 has 14 residues. Germline V gives CDR1 KGHDR, CDR2 SFDVKD. The CDR3 DNA reads as TGTGCCACCAGTGATTTGGGCAGTAACTATGGCTACACCTTC. Its protein is CATSDLGSNYGYTF.

The CDR3 nucleotides are TGTGCCTGGAATGATGGACAGCGAGGAACTGAAGCTTTCTTT. It is translated as CAWNDGQRGTEAFF. The chain links TRBV30 to TRBJ1-1; perhaps TRBD1 as D (6 bases). In germline, CDR1 is GTSNPN, CDR2 SVGIG (reference sequence). The CDR3 is made up of 14 amino acids. V was pared by 4 bases and J by 5 bases, with 17 bases between. Full variable domain (rest looked up from reference TRBV30 and TRBJ1-1): SQTIHQWPATLVQPVGSPLSLECTVEGTSNPNLYWYRQAAGRGLQLLFYSVGIGQISSEVPQNLSASRPQDRQFILSSKKLLLSDSGFYLCAWNDGQRGTEAFFGQGTRLTVV.

V gene TRBV25-1 combines with J gene TRBJ2-7; 8 positions agree with TRBD1. From germline, CDR1 is MGHDK and CDR2 SYGVNS. The CDR3 spans 14 residues. V was pared by 3 bases and J by 2 bases, with 3 bases of the junction left unmatched. CDR3 DNA: TGTGCCAGCAGTGACTGGACAGGGACCTACGAGCAGTACTTC. This codes for CASSDWTGTYEQYF.

For the CDR3, the DNA is TGCAGCGCGACTAGCGGGAGAACCGGGGAGCTGTTTTTT. This translates into CSATSGRTGELFF. The V and J genes are TRBV29-1 and TRBJ2-2; the match to TRBD2 covers 12 bases. This CDR3 is 13 amino acids long. After removal of 7 bases from V and 5 bases from J, the junction contained 2 bases not matched to a gene. The germline CDR1 and CDR2 sequences are SQVTM and ANQGSEA.

This clone was picked up a small number of times. The chain couples TRBV28 to TRBJ1-5, with D uncertain. Trimming stripped 5 bases from V and 9 bases from J, with 11 bases between. Germline CDR1 and CDR2: MDHEN and SYDVKM. There are 12 residues in the CDR3. The CDR3 DNA follows: TGTGCCAGCAGTGATGGGTGGAGGCCCCAGCATTTT. It translates to CASSDGWRPQHF.

The table lists this clone with a count of one. V usage is TRBV2 and J usage is TRBJ1-2; D may be TRBD1 (5 bases). Germline-derived CDR1 and CDR2 are SNHLY and FYNNEI. Trimming stripped 8 bases from V and 9 bases from J, with 16 bases between. The CDR3 is made up of 12 amino acids. The CDR3 region is CASGIPGGSYTF. The CDR3 nucleotides read TGTGCCAGCGGAATTCCGGGGGGAAGCTACACCTTC.

The sample holds one count of this clone. The chain links TRBV7-9 to TRBJ2-7; 9 bases are shared with TRBD1. Germline CDR1 SEHNR, CDR2 FQNEAQ (reference sequence). The J segment lost 2 bases and the V segment lost 1 base, leaving 6 bases of the junction unmatched. The CDR3 contains 16 residues. The CDR3 is CASSLDFGQGTYEQYF. The CDR3 coding sequence is TGTGCCAGCAGCTTAGACTTTGGACAGGGGACCTACGAGCAGTACTTC.

The CDR3 spells CASSEAGRTGYYGYTF. For the CDR3, the DNA is TGTGCCAGCAGTGAAGCCGGTAGGACAGGGTACTATGGCTACACCTTC. V and J are TRBV2 and TRBJ1-2; the match to TRBD1 covers 8 bases. From germline, CDR1 is SNHLY and CDR2 FYNNEI. Trimming took 0 bases from V and 3 from J; bases not matched to a gene: 6. This CDR3 has 16 residues.

The chain uses TRBV9 and TRBJ1-2; 7 bases line up with TRBD1. The V gene end was trimmed by 2 bases and the J gene end by 4 bases; junction bases not matched to a gene: 11. Looked up from germline, CDR1 is SGDLS and CDR2 is YYNGEE. CDR3 size: 16 residues. CDR3 loop: CASSVEPGTESYGYTF. CDR3 bases: TGTGCCAGCAGCGTCGAACCGGGGACAGAAAGCTATGGCTACACCTTC.

This chain connects TRBV19 to TRBJ1-2; tentatively, D is TRBD1 (6 bases). Germline loops: CDR1 LNHDA, CDR2 SQIVND (reference sequence). The CDR3 is 14 residues long. Trimming shortened V by 5 bases and J by 4 bases, and 14 bases separated the two germline ends. In nucleotides, the CDR3 is TGTGCCAGTAGTGGCGTTGGGGGCCGCTATGGCTACACCTTC. Translation: CASSGVGGRYGYTF.

The chain joins TRBV3-1 (or the pseudogene TRBV3-2) to TRBJ2-1, with TRBD2 identical over 7 bases. CDR1 and CDR2 (germline): LGHDT, YNNKEL (reference sequence). The CDR3 totals 17 residues. With 2 bases clipped from V and 6 bases from J, the junction kept 13 bases outside the gene matches. CDR3 nucleotide sequence: TGTGCCAGCAGCCAACCCTATGGGCGGGAGCTTGTCAATGAGCAGTTCTTC. Protein: CASSQPYGRELVNEQFF.

The chain carries TRBV3-1 (or the pseudogene TRBV3-2) and TRBJ1-2; 7 positions match TRBD1. V was pared by 1 base and J by 8 bases, with 7 bases of the junction left unmatched. CDR1 LGHDT and CDR2 YNNKEL come from the germline V gene (reference sequence). This CDR3 contains 14 residues. In DNA form, the CDR3 reads TGTGCCAGCAGCCAAGTGGAGCCAGGGGGGGGCTACACCTTC. Translation: CASSQVEPGGGYTF.

The rearrangement joins TRBV7-8 to TRBJ1-1, with TRBD1 as a possible D gene (5 bases). Trimming stripped 2 bases from V and 5 bases from J, with 18 bases between. The CDR3 has 16 amino acids. In germline, CDR1 is SGHVS, CDR2 FQNEAQ. For the CDR3, the DNA is TGTGCCAGCAGCTTAATGGGGTTCGGGGGAAATACTGAAGCTTTCTTT. This encodes CASSLMGFGGNTEAFF. The full variable domain, completed using reference TRBV7-8 and TRBJ1-1, is GAGVSQSPRYKVAKRGQDVALRCDPISGHVSLFWYQQALGQGPEFLTYFQNEAQLDKSGLPSDRFFAERPEGSVSTLKIQRTQQEDSAVYLCASSLMGFGGNTEAFFGQGTRLTVV.

The chain employs TRBV13 and TRBJ2-7, with D perhaps matching TRBD2 (5 bases). Looked up from germline, CDR1 is PRHDT and CDR2 is FYEKMQ (reference sequence). V gave up 0 bases and J gave up 3 bases, with 21 bases separating them. CDR3 length: 18 residues. The CDR3 protein is CASSLGTTTRTHNYEQYF. CDR3 in DNA: TGTGCCAGCAGCTTAGGGACTACCACGAGGACCCACAACTACGAGCAGTACTTC.

V usage is TRBV4-1 and J usage is TRBJ2-7; 10 positions agree with TRBD2. Per the germline V gene, CDR1 is MGHRA and CDR2 is YSYEKL. Trimming cost V 5 bases and J 3 bases; bases outside gene matches: 4. This CDR3 spans 14 amino acids. The DNA for the CDR3 is TGCGCCAGCAGCGCTAGCGGGAGTGTCTACGAGCAGTACTTC. This translates into CASSASGSVYEQYF.

The V and J genes are TRBV7-9 and TRBJ2-5; 11 nucleotides match TRBD2. Germline CDR1 reads SEHNR; CDR2 reads FQNEAQ (reference sequence). V was clipped by 6 bases and J by 4 bases; unmatched bases: 4. There are 14 residues in the CDR3. DNA for the CDR3: TGTGCCAGCAGTAGCGGGGGGGCTCGAGAGACCCAGTACTTC. Translated: CASSSGGARETQYF.

This chain joins TRBV19 and TRBJ1-2, with a possible D match to TRBD1 (6 bases). Germline V CDR1 and CDR2: LNHDA, SQIVND (reference sequence). Trimming cost V 3 bases and J 12 bases, with 20 bases left between them. The CDR3 length is 14 residues. This CDR3 is CASSIRGLQGRDTF. CDR3 DNA sequence: TGTGCCAGTAGTATCCGGGGCCTACAGGGAAGAGACACCTTC.

In its sample, this clone was seen a few times. The chain carries TRBV6-5 and TRBJ1-2; 9 nucleotides match TRBD1. Germline assignment: CDR1 MNHEY and CDR2 SVGAGI. The CDR3 spans 15 residues. The V segment lost 6 bases and the J segment 4 bases; nucleotides outside the gene matches: 9. DNA for the CDR3: TGTGCCAGCAGCCAGACAGGGGGGGGTACCTATGGCTACACCTTC. Residues: CASSQTGGGTYGYTF.

This clone was detected a few times. The chain recombines TRBV4-1 with TRBJ1-1, with TRBD1 matching over 8 bases. The CDR3 contains 15 residues. V lost 4 bases, J lost 3 bases, and 7 bases stayed unmatched. Looked up from germline, CDR1 is MGHRA and CDR2 is YSYEKL. CDR3 bases: TGCGCCAGCAGCCCCCAACAGGGGGGTTACACTGAAGCTTTCTTT. It translates to CASSPQQGGYTEAFF.

The V call is TRBV5-1, the J call TRBJ2-3; TRBD1 might be the D (5 bases). V gave up 7 bases and J gave up 4 bases, with 16 bases separating them. This CDR3 is 14 amino acids long. The germline V gene has CDR1 SGHRS and CDR2 YFSETQ. The CDR3 region is CASFESGSADTQYF. The CDR3 bases are TGCGCCAGCTTTGAATCAGGGTCGGCAGATACGCAGTATTTT. Drawing the rest from reference TRBV5-1 and TRBJ2-3, the complete variable domain is KAGVTQTPRYLIKTRGQQVTLSCSPISGHRSVSWYQQTPGQGLQFLFEYFSETQRNKGNFPGRFSGRQFSNSRSEMNVSTLELGDSALYLCASFESGSADTQYFGPGTRLTVL.

The V gene is TRBV7-3, the J gene TRBJ2-1; perhaps TRBD2 as D (6 bases). Between the trimmed V and J ends, which lost 2 bases and 4 bases, there was a span of 15 bases. CDR1 is SGHTA and CDR2 is FQGTGA in the germline V gene. CDR3 length: 16 amino acids. CDR3 in amino acids: CASSLVATRDYNEQFF. In DNA form, the CDR3 reads TGTGCCAGCAGCTTAGTGGCTACGCGGGATTACAATGAGCAGTTCTTC.

This chain uses TRBV19 with TRBJ2-2, with D perhaps matching TRBD2 (5 bases). Trimming cost V 5 bases and J 4 bases, with 11 bases left between them. CDR3 size: 14 residues. CDR1 and CDR2 from the germline V gene are LNHDA and SQIVND (reference sequence). CDR3 bases: TGTGCCAGTAGTGTTAGGGAGAGCACCGGGGAGCTGTTTTTT. Amino acids: CASSVRESTGELFF.

The V call is TRBV13, the J call TRBJ1-3, with D possibly matching TRBD1 (5 bases). The CDR3 sequence is 13 residues long. The V gene lost 5 bases and the J gene lost 4 bases, with 9 bases spanning the gap. CDR1 is PRHDT, CDR2 FYEKMQ, per germline (reference sequence). CDR3 in DNA: TGTGCCAGCAGCATCAGGGAAGGAAACACCATATATTTT. Translated, it gives CASSIREGNTIYF.

The V and J genes are TRBV5-6 and TRBJ1-1; no firm D call. V was trimmed by 0 bases and J by 6 bases, leaving 12 bases between them. Germline assignment: CDR1 SGHDT and CDR2 YYEEEE. The CDR3 is 14 residues long. CDR3 region: CASSLEAGRAEAFF. As DNA, the CDR3 is TGTGCCAGCAGCTTGGAGGCGGGAAGGGCTGAAGCTTTCTTT.

The chain is built from TRBV2 and TRBJ1-2; D is perhaps TRBD1 (5 bases). This CDR3 is built from 14 residues. The germline V gene has CDR1 SNHLY and CDR2 FYNNEI. With 4 bases removed from V and 4 bases from J, the gap between germline ends came to 13 bases. CDR3 in DNA: TGTGCCAGCAGTGTCGACAGCTCTAGCTATGGCTACACCTTC. Protein product: CASSVDSSSYGYTF.

The chain couples TRBV5-1 to TRBJ2-7, with 11 bases that match TRBD2. The germline V gene has CDR1 SGHRS and CDR2 YFSETQ. The CDR3 runs 15 residues. Losses at the gene ends were 3 bases for V and 3 bases for J; bases not matched to a gene: 5. This chain's CDR3 is CASSYTGTSGYEQYF. In DNA form, the CDR3 reads TGCGCCAGCAGCTATACCGGGACTAGCGGCTACGAGCAGTACTTC.